The rows below give T cell receptor beta chains drawn from one sample of a study of glioma-infiltrating T cells after dendritic cell vaccination. The method was immunoSEQ multiplex PCR; TCRdb's version includes in-frame clones alone and lacks a portion of them. The sample yields some 30,000 clones, roughly nine tenths seen once. The material was blood, obtained before dendritic cell vaccination. The receptors stem from a human donor with glioblastoma. The CDR3 runs from the conserved cysteine through the conserved F or W. A D gene is named only where the DNA matches it firmly. Not every row has a clone size; where given, it reads once, few, many or a size class.

size: few
D: TRBD1
J: TRBJ2-3
V: TRBV7-2
CDR3: CASSTRTGFDTQYF
DNA: TGTGCCAGCAGCACCCGGACAGGGTTTGATACGCAGTATTTT

size: once
D: TRBD1
J: TRBJ1-2
V: TRBV6-5
CDR3: CASRGQGTDGYTF
DNA: TGTGCCAGCAGAGGACAGGGGACTGATGGCTACACCTTC

size: once
D: NA
J: TRBJ1-3
V: TRBV11-1
CDR3: CASSLQQTSGNTIYF
DNA: TGTGCCAGCAGCCTACAACAGACCTCTGGAAACACCATATATTTT

size: NA
D: NA
J: TRBJ1-2
V: TRBV7-9
CDR3: CASSWRGAAYGYTF
DNA: TGTGCCAGCAGCTGGCGGGGGGCGGCGTATGGCTACACCTTC

size: once
D: NA
J: TRBJ2-4
V: TRBV6-5
CDR3: CASTSFTGNIQYF
DNA: TGTGCCAGCACCAGTTTTACAGGGAACATTCAGTACTTC

size: NA
D: NA
J: TRBJ1-5
V: TRBV15
CDR3: CATSRGRGGRSNQPQHF
DNA: TGTGCCACCAGCAGAGGGCGCGGGGGTCGTAGCAATCAGCCCCAGCATTTT

size: NA
D: NA
J: TRBJ1-2
V: TRBV11-2
CDR3: CASSLGNSNYGYTF
DNA: TGTGCCAGCAGCTTAGGGAACAGTAACTATGGCTACACCTTC

size: NA
D: TRBD1
J: TRBJ2-5
V: TRBV7-2
CDR3: CASSCLGTGRAETQYF
DNA: TGTGCCAGCAGCTGCCTCGGGACAGGGAGGGCGGAGACCCAGTACTTC

size: NA
D: TRBD2
J: TRBJ2-1
V: TRBV4-1
CDR3: CASSQDRRRGGSRPSYNEQFF
DNA: TGCGCCAGCAGCCAAGATCGGCGGCGGGGGGGCTCAAGACCCTCCTACAATGAGCAGTTCTTC

size: NA
D: NA
J: TRBJ2-7
V: TRBV6-1
CDR3: CASSPDRATYEQYF
DNA: TGTGCCAGCAGTCCGGACAGAGCGACCTACGAGCAGTACTTC

size: NA
D: TRBD1
J: TRBJ2-5
V: TRBV5-5
CDR3: CASSFPGQGAETQYF
DNA: TGTGCCAGCAGCTTTCCGGGACAGGGTGCGGAGACCCAGTACTTC

size: few
D: NA
J: TRBJ1-2
V: TRBV5-1
CDR3: CASSAQTTGYGYTF
DNA: TGCGCCAGCAGTGCTCAGACTACTGGCTATGGCTACACCTTC

size: NA
D: TRBD1
J: TRBJ2-7
V: TRBV4-2
CDR3: CASSLPGQGAYEQYF
DNA: TGTGCCAGCAGCCTACCGGGACAGGGGGCCTACGAGCAGTACTTC

size: once
D: TRBD2
J: TRBJ2-3
V: TRBV7-2
CDR3: CASSPRRGSGALDTQYF
DNA: TGTGCCAGCAGCCCCCGCCGGGGTAGCGGGGCTTTAGATACGCAGTATTTT

size: NA
D: NA
J: TRBJ2-1
V: TRBV4-1
CDR3: CASSQVGRRRYNEQFF
DNA: TGCGCCAGCAGCCAAGTGGGGCGACGACGATACAATGAGCAGTTCTTC

size: few
D: NA
J: TRBJ1-2
V: TRBV5-1
CDR3: CASSLTGGPYGYTF
DNA: TGCGCCAGCAGCTTGACCGGCGGCCCCTATGGCTACACCTTC

size: NA
D: TRBD2
J: TRBJ2-1
V: TRBV5-1
CDR3: CASSFHEKRGGYEQFF
DNA: TGCGCCAGCAGCTTTCATGAGAAACGGGGGGGGTATGAGCAGTTCTTC

size: NA
D: TRBD2
J: TRBJ2-5
V: TRBV5-1
CDR3: CASSPKRGGLETQYF
DNA: TGCGCCAGCAGCCCCAAGCGGGGGGGGTTGGAGACCCAGTACTTC

size: NA
D: NA
J: TRBJ2-3
V: TRBV2
CDR3: CASSVSPGDQGTQYF
DNA: TGTGCCAGCAGTGTATCCCCAGGGGACCAGGGTACGCAGTATTTT

size: NA
D: TRBD1
J: TRBJ2-3
V: TRBV5-1
CDR3: CASSLADRDTDTQYF
DNA: TGCGCCAGCAGCTTGGCGGACAGGGACACAGATACGCAGTATTTT

size: NA
D: TRBD2
J: TRBJ2-7
V: TRBV19
CDR3: CASSRSGDFNEQYF
DNA: TGTGCCAGTAGTCGGAGCGGGGATTTCAACGAGCAGTACTTC

size: NA
D: NA
J: TRBJ2-1
V: TRBV18
CDR3: CASSRGSYNEQFF
DNA: TGTGCCAGCTCACGAGGCTCCTACAATGAGCAGTTCTTC

size: NA
D: TRBD2
J: TRBJ2-1
V: TRBV18
CDR3: CASSPLGGDNEQFF
DNA: TGTGCCAGCTCACCACTGGGGGGGGACAATGAGCAGTTCTTC

size: NA
D: TRBD1
J: TRBJ1-3
V: TRBV2
CDR3: CASSLGPGQGVSGNTIYF
DNA: TGTGCCAGCAGTCTTGGTCCGGGACAGGGGGTCTCTGGAAACACCATATATTTT

size: large
D: NA
J: TRBJ2-7
V: TRBV7-9
CDR3: CASRLAGVPYEQYF
DNA: TGTGCCAGCAGACTAGCTGGGGTGCCCTACGAGCAGTACTTC

size: NA
D: TRBD2
J: TRBJ2-5
V: TRBV19
CDR3: CASSSTSGGWETQYF
DNA: TGTGCCAGTAGCAGTACTAGCGGGGGCTGGGAGACCCAGTACTTC

size: NA
D: NA
J: TRBJ1-1
V: TRBV6-1
CDR3: CASSEHWIGGTHTEAFF
DNA: TGTGCCAGCAGTGAACATTGGATTGGGGGGACCCACACTGAAGCTTTCTTT

size: NA
D: NA
J: TRBJ2-4
V: TRBV14
CDR3: CASSPAGGNIQYF
DNA: TGTGCCAGCAGCCCGGCGGGTGGAAACATTCAGTACTTC

size: NA
D: TRBD2
J: TRBJ2-7
V: TRBV5-1
CDR3: CASSLVWGGYEQYF
DNA: TGCGCCAGCAGCTTGGTATGGGGGGGTTACGAGCAGTACTTC

size: NA
D: TRBD2
J: TRBJ2-5
V: TRBV28
CDR3: CASSFGGGQETQYF
DNA: TGTGCCAGCAGTTTTGGCGGGGGCCAAGAGACCCAGTACTTC

size: few
D: NA
J: TRBJ1-3
V: TRBV10-1
CDR3: CASSDSSSGNTIYF
DNA: TGCGCCAGCAGCGACAGCTCCTCTGGAAACACCATATATTTT

size: NA
D: TRBD2
J: TRBJ2-5
V: TRBV5-1
CDR3: CASTHAAGGRETQYF
DNA: TGCGCCAGCACCCATGCGGCGGGGGGGCGGGAGACCCAGTACTTC

size: NA
D: TRBD1
J: TRBJ2-5
V: TRBV10-1
CDR3: CASSLAGQGQETQYF
DNA: TGCGCCAGCAGTCTCGCGGGACAGGGGCAAGAGACCCAGTACTTC

size: NA
D: TRBD1
J: TRBJ1-3
V: TRBV30
CDR3: CAWSVGTGTGNTIYF
DNA: TGTGCCTGGAGTGTAGGGACAGGGACTGGAAACACCATATATTTT

size: NA
D: NA
J: TRBJ1-6
V: TRBV6-6
CDR3: CASRENRDNSPLHF
DNA: TGTGCCAGCAGGGAGAACAGGGATAATTCACCCCTCCACTTT

size: once
D: NA
J: TRBJ2-7
V: TRBV7-8
CDR3: CASRPGGDLYEQYF
DNA: TGTGCCAGCAGGCCTGGGGGCGATTTGTACGAGCAGTACTTC

size: NA
D: TRBD1
J: TRBJ2-7
V: TRBV5-4
CDR3: CASTSGTGANEQYF
DNA: TGTGCCAGCACTTCCGGGACAGGGGCAAACGAGCAGTACTTC

size: once
D: TRBD1
J: TRBJ1-4
V: TRBV7-9
CDR3: CASSLRGLNEKLFF
DNA: TGTGCCAGCAGCTTAAGGGGGCTGAATGAAAAACTGTTTTTT

size: NA
D: TRBD1
J: TRBJ1-2
V: TRBV5-1
CDR3: CASSFGGGQGRSYTF
DNA: TGCGCCAGCAGCTTTGGAGGGGGACAGGGGAGAAGCTACACCTTC

size: NA
D: NA
J: TRBJ1-6
V: TRBV6-1
CDR3: CASRSGYSPLHF
DNA: TGTGCCAGCAGGTCAGGGTATTCACCCCTCCACTTT